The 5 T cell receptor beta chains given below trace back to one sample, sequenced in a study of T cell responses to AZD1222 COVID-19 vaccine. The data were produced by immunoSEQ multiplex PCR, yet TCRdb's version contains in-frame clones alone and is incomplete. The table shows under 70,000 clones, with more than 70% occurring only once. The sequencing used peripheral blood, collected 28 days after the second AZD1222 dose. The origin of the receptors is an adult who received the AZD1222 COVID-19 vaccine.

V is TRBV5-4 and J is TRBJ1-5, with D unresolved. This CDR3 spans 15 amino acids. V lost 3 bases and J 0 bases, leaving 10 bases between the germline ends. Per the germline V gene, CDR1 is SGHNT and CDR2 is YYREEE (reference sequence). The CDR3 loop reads CASSSSLNSNQPQHF. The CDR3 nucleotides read TGTGCCAGCAGCTCCTCACTCAATAGCAATCAGCCCCAGCATTTT.

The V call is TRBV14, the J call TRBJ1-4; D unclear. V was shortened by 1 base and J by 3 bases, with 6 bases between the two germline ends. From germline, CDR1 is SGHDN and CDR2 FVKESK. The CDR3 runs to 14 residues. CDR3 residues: CASSQALANEKLFF. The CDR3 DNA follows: TGTGCCAGCAGCCAAGCATTGGCTAATGAAAAACTGTTTTTT.

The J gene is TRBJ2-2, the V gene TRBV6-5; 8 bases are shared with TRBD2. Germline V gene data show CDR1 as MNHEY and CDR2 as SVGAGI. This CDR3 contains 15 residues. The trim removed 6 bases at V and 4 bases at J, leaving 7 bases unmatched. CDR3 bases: TGTGCCAGCAGCTCACCGGGAGGGCTCACCGGGGAGCTGTTTTTT. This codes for CASSSPGGLTGELFF.

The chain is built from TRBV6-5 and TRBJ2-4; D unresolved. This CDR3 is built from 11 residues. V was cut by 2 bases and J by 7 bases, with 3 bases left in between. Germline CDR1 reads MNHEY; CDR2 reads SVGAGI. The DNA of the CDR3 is TGTGCCAGCAGTTACATGAACATTCAGTACTTC. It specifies CASSYMNIQYF.

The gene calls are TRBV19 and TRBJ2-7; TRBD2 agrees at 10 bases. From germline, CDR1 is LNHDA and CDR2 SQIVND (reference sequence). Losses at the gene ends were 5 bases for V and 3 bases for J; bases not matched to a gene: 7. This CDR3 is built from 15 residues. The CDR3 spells CASSFGTSEDYEQYF. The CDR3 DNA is TGTGCCAGTAGTTTCGGGACTAGCGAAGACTACGAGCAGTACTTC.